The present TCR beta chain was sequenced within a study of T-cell reconstitution after alpha-beta-depleted transplantation in children. General study points: Expanded graft clones, several hundred of them, were reportedly the source of alpha-beta T cells about two months after transplant.

Preparation of the TCRbeta library was carried out with unique molecular identifiers. One entry per CDR3 protein results from TCRdb running MiXCR on the PCR reads. The data hold 400,000 to 450,000 distinct CDR3 sequences, with 43% observed a single time. Per the germline V gene, CDR1 is SQVTM and CDR2 is ANQGSEA. This CDR3 comprises 13 residues. V shed 4 bases and J shed 9 bases, with 15 bases lying between them. A word on this clonotype: Its antigen remains unknown.

The chain is built from TRBV29-1 and TRBJ2-2; D is ambiguous. The TCR was taken from a girl aged 2-10 years with aplastic anemia, due to receive a stem cell transplant. The sample here was PBMCs, taken before TCRalphabeta/CD19-depleted stem cell transplant. CDR3 region: CSVVTLDGRELFF. The CDR3 DNA sequence: TGCAGCGTTGTAACACTGGACGGACGGGAGCTGTTTTTT.